Reported below is one T cell receptor beta chain. The sample comes from a study of blood T cell repertoires in COVID-19. The germline V gene encodes CDR1 SGHDN and CDR2 FVKESK. The CDR3 is 15 amino acids. V lost 2 bases, J lost 3 bases, and 7 bases stayed unmatched. The method was immunoSEQ multiplex PCR; TCRdb's version includes in-frame clones alone and lacks a portion of them. This table holds 200,000 to 250,000 clones, 65% to 90% found once. The cohort comprised adults aged 18 to 89 years residing in approximately 25 US areas. Participants' reported clinical history set cohort assignment. The clonotype originates from a middle-aged woman with acute COVID-19. Sequenced input: PBMCs or T cells enriched from blood (not recorded which). The rearrangement links TRBV14 to TRBJ2-7; 7 nucleotides align to TRBD2. This CDR3 reads CASSQLGTGGYEQYF. The CDR3 DNA sequence: TGTGCCAGCAGCCAACTAGGGACGGGGGGCTACGAGCAGTACTTC. Full variable domain (remainder filled in from reference TRBV14 and TRBJ2-7): EAGVTQFPSHSVIEKGQTVTLRCDPISGHDNLYWYRRVMGKEIKFLLHFVKESKQDESGMPNNRFLAERTGGTYSTLKVQPAELEDSGVYFCASSQLGTGGYEQYFGPGTRLTVT.